The sequence of this TCR beta chain was determined in a study of blood T cell repertoires in COVID-19 (dated by TCRdb to the early 2020s). For context, the study as a whole: Samples from collaborators originated in the United States, Italy and Spain and spanned both the acute and convalescent phases of COVID-19. The material from the prospective study consisted of cDNA or gDNA derived from T cells, B-cell-depleted T cells, or PBMCs. The dataset comprised deeply sampled blood TCRbeta repertoires from subjects exposed to, actively infected with, or recovered from COVID-19. A freely available public database, intended as a resource for researchers studying the immune response to SARS-CoV-2, is where the repertoires were released. Samples came from the ongoing ImmuneRACE study (first 160 participants) plus 1,254 subjects from 6 global collaborators. A de-identified subject ID, COVID-19 status, age in years and sex were almost always included in the sample metadata. Where available, HLA class I and class II types were taken from metadata supplied by the sample provider and were not determined by assay-based typing.

In the case of this clone: Its antigen is currently not known. Per-base quality was not reported, and no clone a single base away is much larger than it.

Points the paper makes about the study in general: The amount of clinical and demographic metadata varied by source and participant and was provided uncurated.

TCRbeta CDR3 regions were amplified from genomic DNA by means of the immunoSEQ Assay, a bias-controlled multiplex PCR. The authors' analysis ran thus. The number of nucleated cells in each sample was estimated from the amplification of reference gene primers within the assay. To quantify the absolute abundance of each unique TCRbeta CDR3 rearrangement, sequence reads were collapsed and filtered. For each sample, productive Simpson clonality was calculated as the square root of Simpson's diversity index across productive rearrangements. TCRdb carries this immuneACCESS record with in-frame sequences only. Its versions omit some clonotypes, under half of them owing to an unresolved V gene in the studies checked, with the rest unexplained. The DNA gave D and trimming, while V, J and clone size come from that table. Recorded for this sample are tens of thousands of clones; 75% to 90% of them occurred a single time. Around 12% of the sample is held by the ten biggest clonotypes.

Whole blood was collected in K2EDTA tubes by collaborating institutions according to the institutions' own protocols. For TCRbeta analysis, collaborator samples were shipped as frozen whole blood, as isolated PBMCs, or as DNA extracted from either sample type. What was sequenced was peripheral blood. This receptor was obtained from a human donor in a cohort sampled during active COVID-19.

The bases are TGTGCCACCAGTGATACCGGGACAGACTCCTCTGGGGCCAACGTCCTGACTTTC. This is translated as CATSDTGTDSSGANVLTF. The V gene is TRBV24-1 and the J gene is TRBJ2-6; 7 of the junction bases match TRBD1. The germline V gene yields KGHDR for CDR1 and SFDVKD for CDR2. V is cut back by 3 bases and J by 0 bases, with 7 bases in the junction unmatched. From the cysteine up to the phenylalanine, the CDR3 has a length of 18 residues. The retained sequence is limited to the CDR3, 54 bases, with the frame set at the first base.